These 19 T cell receptor beta chains came from one sample sequenced in a study of blood T cell repertoires in COVID-19. Generated by immunoSEQ multiplex PCR, the TCRdb table keeps only in-frame clones and is missing some. Of around 260,000 clones listed, 91% are singletons. The material sequenced was peripheral blood. These receptors all stem from a young adult with COVID-19, enrolled during active disease.

CDR3 region: CATSPGGNTEAFF. The CDR3 DNA sequence: TGTGCCACCTCCCCAGGGGGGAACACTGAAGCTTTCTTT. This chain links TRBV21-1 with TRBJ1-1; the table assigns TRBD1, which was not confirmed against the DNA. TRBV21-1 is given as a pseudogene. The CDR3 runs to 13 residues.

V and J are TRBV19 and TRBJ2-2; D gene ambiguous. CDR1 is LNHDA and CDR2 is SQIVND in the germline V gene (reference sequence). The V end lost 9 bases, the J end lost 1 base, and 12 bases lay between the germline ends. The CDR3 extends over 14 amino acids. The DNA of the CDR3 is TGTGCCAGCCAGCGTGAGCGGAACACCGGGGAGCTGTTTTTT. Its translation: CASQRERNTGELFF.

The chain combines TRBV10-3 with TRBJ1-5; D gene uncertain. The V end lost 3 bases, the J end lost 7 bases, and 13 bases lay between the germline ends. The germline V gene encodes CDR1 ENHRY and CDR2 SYGVKD. The CDR3 consists of 14 residues. CDR3 region: CAISEYRDSQPQHF. CDR3 DNA sequence: TGTGCCATCAGTGAATATCGGGATTCGCAGCCCCAGCATTTT.

J is TRBJ2-7 and V is TRBV7-9, with D perhaps matching TRBD2 (6 bases). The CDR3 has 14 amino acids. With 4 bases removed from V and 7 bases from J, the gap between germline ends came to 17 bases. CDR1 and CDR2 from the germline V gene are SEHNR and FQNEAQ (reference sequence). The CDR3 reads CASSSSIGAGEQYF. CDR3 nucleotides: TGTGCCAGCAGCTCCTCGATTGGGGCGGGGGAGCAGTACTTC.

In its sample, this clone was seen a few times. J is TRBJ1-6 and V is TRBV7-2; D is undetermined. Germline V lookup: CDR1 SGHTA, CDR2 FQGNSA. This CDR3 region has 15 residues. Trimming removed 2 bases at V and 8 bases at J, with 13 bases between. DNA for the CDR3: TGTGCCAGCAGCTTACTTCTGACCGGGGATTCACCCCTCCACTTT. Translation: CASSLLLTGDSPLHF.

V gene TRBV11-3 combines with J gene TRBJ2-3, with D maybe TRBD2 (5 bases). The germline CDR1 and CDR2 sequences are SGHNT and YENEEA. This CDR3 is built from 14 residues. V lost 4 bases, J lost 5 bases, and 13 bases lay in between. The CDR3 is CASSSALAKDTQYF. DNA for the CDR3: TGTGCCAGCAGCTCCGCGCTAGCAAAAGATACGCAGTATTTT.

The chain uses TRBV6-5 and TRBJ1-2; D is ambiguous. In germline, CDR1 is MNHEY, CDR2 SVGAGI. V was cut by 6 bases and J by 7 bases, with 15 bases left in between. The CDR3 has 13 amino acids. CDR3 sequence: CASSAGVGRGYTF. For the CDR3, the DNA is TGTGCCAGCAGCGCCGGAGTGGGTCGTGGCTACACCTTC.

The genes are TRBV9 and TRBJ1-1, with 8 bases aligning to TRBD1. After removal of 3 bases from V and 4 bases from J, the junction contained 11 bases not matched to a gene. This CDR3 is built from 16 residues. Germline CDR1 SGDLS, CDR2 YYNGEE. The CDR3 DNA is TGTGCCAGCAGCGCGACAGGGACAGGTACCATCACTGAAGCTTTCTTT. Amino acids: CASSATGTGTITEAFF.

Only a few counts were recorded for this clone. In nucleotides, the CDR3 is TGTGCCAGCTCCCCACTCAACTATGGCTACACCTTC. This encodes CASSPLNYGYTF. The chain is built from TRBV7-9 and TRBJ1-2, with D unresolved. Deletions cut 8 bases from V and 2 bases from J, with 9 bases between. Germline CDR1 is SEHNR and CDR2 is FQNEAQ (reference sequence). This CDR3 comprises 12 residues.

V and J are TRBV5-6 and TRBJ1-2; D remains ambiguous. Germline V gene sequence: CDR1 SGHDT, CDR2 YYEEEE. This CDR3 has 17 residues. Trimming pared 3 bases from V and 0 bases from J, leaving 18 bases between. Here the CDR3 reads CASSSPADLRANYGYTF. The DNA of the CDR3 is TGTGCCAGCAGCTCACCCGCGGACTTGAGAGCTAACTATGGCTACACCTTC.

In regard to this clone: Within the sample, other DNA sequences also encode this same CDR3. The CDR3 sequence: CASSLSLAGAYNEQFF. The DNA for the CDR3 is TGTGCCAGCAGCTTAAGCCTAGCGGGAGCCTACAATGAGCAGTTCTTC. This sequence joins TRBV7-9 and TRBJ2-1; the match to TRBD2 covers 10 bases. The CDR3 spans 16 residues. Germline V CDR1 and CDR2: SEHNR, FQNEAQ (reference sequence). After removal of 2 bases from V and 2 bases from J, the junction contained 3 bases not matched to a gene.

The chain uses TRBV6-1 and TRBJ2-7, with D hard to call. Germline CDR1 reads MNHNS; CDR2 reads SASEGT. The CDR3 is 16 amino acids. Trimming left V 3 bases short and J 2 bases short, with 17 bases between. The CDR3 DNA sequence: TGTGCCAGCAGTGATCCGGAGATCAATACGGCCTACGAGCAGTACTTC. Translated, it gives CASSDPEINTAYEQYF.

This clone came up once. The V and J genes are TRBV7-2 and TRBJ2-7; 11 bases map to TRBD2. After removal of 5 bases from V and 3 bases from J, the junction contained 6 bases not matched to a gene. The germline gives CDR1 SGHTA, CDR2 FQGNSA. The CDR3 spans 15 residues. As DNA, the CDR3 is TGTGCCAGCAGCGCCCCTAGCGGGAGGTTCTACGAGCAGTACTTC. It encodes CASSAPSGRFYEQYF.

The chain has TRBV7-2 and TRBJ1-5, with D tentatively TRBD1 (5 bases). Germline-derived CDR1 and CDR2 are SGHTA and FQGNSA. The V end lost 0 bases, the J end lost 2 bases, and 8 bases lay between the germline ends. The CDR3 length is 15 residues. The CDR3 loop is CASSLAGQGNQPQHF. CDR3 DNA sequence: TGTGCCAGCAGCTTAGCGGGGCAAGGCAATCAGCCCCAGCATTTT.

This chain links TRBV2 with TRBJ2-3; 9 positions match TRBD2. Trimming removed 2 bases from V and 0 bases from J; junction bases left unmatched: 18. The germline V gene has CDR1 SNHLY and CDR2 FYNNEI. The CDR3 spans 21 residues. The chain's CDR3 is CASSERMQLAGTAPSTDTQYF. CDR3 sequence (DNA): TGTGCCAGCAGTGAAAGGATGCAGCTAGCGGGAACCGCCCCTAGCACAGATACGCAGTATTTT.

J is TRBJ1-1 and V is TRBV27; D perhaps matches TRBD1 (6 bases). There are 15 residues in the CDR3. CDR1 is MNHEY, CDR2 SMNVEV, per germline (reference sequence). The V end was cut by 0 bases, the J end by 2 bases, with 10 bases between. In DNA form, the CDR3 reads TGTGCCAGCAGTTTATCCCAGGGGCTAAACACTGAAGCTTTCTTT. Amino acid sequence: CASSLSQGLNTEAFF.

The chain links TRBV27 to TRBJ2-4; tentative D call: TRBD1 (6 bases). V was pared by 2 bases and J by 3 bases, with 20 bases between. The CDR3 contains 18 residues. Germline V gene data show CDR1 as MNHEY and CDR2 as SMNVEV (reference sequence). This chain's CDR3 is CASSLTPPNLGGKNIQYF. The CDR3, as DNA: TGTGCCAGCAGTTTAACCCCTCCAAACCTAGGGGGCAAAAACATTCAGTACTTC.

The chain uses TRBV5-1 and TRBJ1-3, with D possibly matching TRBD1 (5 bases). Trimming took off 3 bases at V and 0 bases at J, with 7 bases between the two ends. Germline CDR1 SGHRS, CDR2 YFSETQ. CDR3 length equals 14 residues. The CDR3, as DNA: TGCGCCAGCAGCTCGGGGGTCTCTGGAAACACCATATATTTT. Encoded protein: CASSSGVSGNTIYF.

V gene TRBV29-1 combines with J gene TRBJ1-3, with D unclear. The CDR3 contains 13 residues. V was trimmed by 4 bases and J by 0 bases, leaving 7 bases between them. From germline, CDR1 is SQVTM and CDR2 ANQGSEA. The CDR3 here is CSVAVGSGNTIYF. DNA for the CDR3: TGCAGCGTTGCAGTTGGCTCTGGAAACACCATATATTTT.